These T cell receptor beta chains were read from a single sample in a study of blood T cell repertoires in COVID-19. Libraries were prepared by immunoSEQ multiplex PCR; TCRdb keeps only in-frame clonotypes and omits some of them. The profile shows 130,000 to 150,000 clones, more than 75% of them singletons. Sequencing was done on a sample of PBMCs or T cells enriched from blood (not recorded which). Receptors originate from a man aged 55-75 years who had recovered from COVID-19. CDR3s include the opening cysteine and the closing phenylalanine or tryptophan. A D gene is named only where the DNA matches it firmly.

CDR3 DNA | CDR3 protein | J gene | V gene | D gene
TGTGCCAGCATGAGGGGGTGGAACACTGAAGCTTTCTTT | CASMRGWNTEAFF | TRBJ1-1 | TRBV27 | -
TGTGCCAGCAGACCCGGGACAGGGGCCTACAATGAGCAGTTCTTC | CASRPGTGAYNEQFF | TRBJ2-1 | TRBV6-6 | TRBD1
TGTGCCAGCAGTTTACTCGGCAATCAGCCCCAGCATTTT | CASSLLGNQPQHF | TRBJ1-5 | TRBV27 | -
TGTGCCAGCTCACGACGGTATAGCGGAGAGGGCTCCTACGAGCAGTACTTC | CASSRRYSGEGSYEQYF | TRBJ2-7 | TRBV18 | -
TGCGCCATGGGACTGCCGGGCACAGATACGCAGTATTTT | CAMGLPGTDTQYF | TRBJ2-3 | TRBV10-2 | -
TGTGCCTCCCAGAGGTATAGCGGGGGGATTTCCTACAATGAGCAGTTCTTC | CASQRYSGGISYNEQFF | TRBJ2-1 | TRBV28 | TRBD2
TGCGCCAGCAGCCCTACCTCGGGTAATTCACCCCTCCACTTT | CASSPTSGNSPLHF | TRBJ1-6 | TRBV5-1 | -
TGTGCCAGCAGTCGGGACAGGGGGCAAACCGGGGAGCTGTTTTTT | CASSRDRGQTGELFF | TRBJ2-2 | TRBV28 | TRBD1
TGCGCCAGCAGTGATCAGGGGGGTAGGACTGAAGCTTTCTTT | CASSDQGGRTEAFF | TRBJ1-1 | TRBV10-1 | TRBD1
TGTGCCAGTAGACCCCAGCGTGGCTATGGCTACACCTTC | CASRPQRGYGYTF | TRBJ1-2 | TRBV19 | -
TGCGCCAGCAGCCAGGGAGGGGACCAAGAGACCCAGTACTTC | CASSQGGDQETQYF | TRBJ2-5 | TRBV4-1 | TRBD2
TGTGCCAGCTCACCCGACACGACCTATGGCTACACCTTC | CASSPDTTYGYTF | TRBJ1-2 | TRBV18 | -
TGTGCCAGCAGCGCTCTATCCAGCGGGAGTGAGACCCAGTACTTC | CASSALSSGSETQYF | TRBJ2-5 | TRBV9 | TRBD2
TGTGCCAGCAGTTTATGGGGGCAGGGGGCCTACGAGCAGTACTTC | CASSLWGQGAYEQYF | TRBJ2-7 | TRBV28 | TRBD1
TGTGCCAGTAGTATACCCGCGGGAGGTAACTATGGCTACACCTTC | CASSIPAGGNYGYTF | TRBJ1-2 | TRBV19 | -
TGTGCCAGCCGACAGGAGCTAGCCAAAAACATTCAGTACTTC | CASRQELAKNIQYF | TRBJ2-4 | TRBV6-5 | -